Below are 24 T cell receptor beta chains sequenced from a single sample in a study of T cell changes during pregnancy in multiple sclerosis. Repertoires were generated with immunoSEQ multiplex PCR, while TCRdb's copy carries only in-frame clones and drops some. The top ten clones hold 4.5% to 6.5% of a sample with 15,000 to 20,000 clones, 88% of them seen once. Sequenced here: CD8+ T cells from peripheral blood mononuclear cells, sampled after pregnancy. The receptors shown here come from a female donor in good health, enrolled as a control in a pregnancy study.

The chain carries TRBV7-9 and TRBJ2-7; 7 nucleotides match TRBD1. CDR3 length: 12 amino acids. The V gene end was trimmed by 5 bases and the J gene end by 7 bases; junction bases not matched to a gene: 5. Germline lookup yields CDR1 SEHNR and CDR2 FQNEAQ (reference sequence). The CDR3 spells CASSQQGWEQYF. In DNA form, the CDR3 reads TGTGCCAGCAGCCAACAGGGGTGGGAGCAGTACTTC. Complete variable domain (other parts from reference TRBV7-9 and TRBJ2-7): DTGVSQNPRHKITKRGQNVTFRCDPISEHNRLYWYRQTLGQGPEFLTYFQNEAQLEKSRLLSDRFSAERPKGSFSTLEIQRTEQGDSAMYLCASSQQGWEQYFGPGTRLTVT.

The rearrangement joins TRBV30 to TRBJ1-4, with TRBD1 matching over 7 bases. CDR3 length: 16 residues. Germline V gene data show CDR1 as GTSNPN and CDR2 as SVGIG (reference sequence). V lost 2 bases and J lost 5; bases outside the gene matches: 11. The chain's CDR3 is CAWSPSLGTVNEKLFF. Written as DNA, the CDR3 is TGTGCCTGGAGTCCCTCCCTCGGGACAGTAAATGAAAAACTGTTTTTT. The full variable domain, rest sourced from reference TRBV30 and TRBJ1-4, is SQTIHQWPATLVQPVGSPLSLECTVEGTSNPNLYWYRQAAGRGLQLLFYSVGIGQISSEVPQNLSASRPQDRQFILSSKKLLLSDSGFYLCAWSPSLGTVNEKLFFGSGTQLSVL.

The chain's CDR3 is CASSLTDRAYEQYF. The CDR3 DNA is TGCGCCAGCAGCTTAACGGACAGGGCCTACGAGCAGTACTTC. The V call is TRBV5-1, the J call TRBJ2-7; 8 bases fit TRBD1. The CDR3 consists of 14 residues. CDR1 is SGHRS, CDR2 YFSETQ, per germline. Trimming cost V 2 bases and J 2 bases; bases outside gene matches: 3.

V usage is TRBV18 and J usage is TRBJ2-7; 7 bases are a match to TRBD1. The CDR3 is 15 residues long. The V gene's germline CDR1 is KGHSH and CDR2 LQKENI. The V and J ends lost 0 bases and 7 bases, in that order; junction bases with no gene match: 9. The chain's CDR3 is CASSPPEQGQGEQYF. CDR3 nucleotide sequence: TGTGCCAGCTCACCACCGGAACAGGGGCAGGGGGAGCAGTACTTC.

This chain links TRBV6-6 with TRBJ1-5, with D hard to call. The CDR3 loop spans 16 amino acids. V dropped 4 bases and J dropped 1 base, with 14 bases sitting between them. CDR1 and CDR2 (germline): MNHNY, SVGAGI (reference sequence). This CDR3 is CASSSPDTGSNQPQHF. CDR3 in DNA: TGTGCCAGCAGTTCCCCCGACACGGGAAGCAATCAGCCCCAGCATTTT.

This chain joins TRBV7-8 and TRBJ1-1; unclear D gene. This CDR3 spans 12 amino acids. V lost 5 bases and J lost 8, with 12 bases in between. Germline CDR1 SGHVS, CDR2 FQNEAQ. In nucleotides, the CDR3 is TGTGCCAGCAGCCTCGCCGGAGGGGAAGCTTTCTTT. It is translated as CASSLAGGEAFF.

This chain links TRBV2 with TRBJ1-6, with 9 bases identical to TRBD1. The V gene end was trimmed by 5 bases and the J gene end by 7 bases; junction bases not matched to a gene: 6. The CDR3 consists of 15 residues. From germline, CDR1 is SNHLY and CDR2 FYNNEI. DNA of the CDR3: TGTGCCAGCAGTTCCGGGACAGGGATCAATTCACCCCTCCACTTT. Translating it yields CASSSGTGINSPLHF.

The rearrangement uses TRBV4-2 and TRBJ2-1; TRBD2 is a possible D gene (6 bases). The germline V gene has CDR1 LGHNA and CDR2 YNFKEQ. The CDR3 runs to 14 residues. V lost 0 bases and J 9 bases, leaving 12 bases between the germline ends. The CDR3 here is CASSQDRGAPEQFF. Written as DNA, the CDR3 is TGTGCCAGCAGCCAAGATCGCGGGGCACCTGAGCAGTTCTTC.

In nucleotides, the CDR3 is TGTGCCACGCATCAATTTAGCGGGGGGGCCATTGAGCAGTTCTTC. This sequence encodes CATHQFSGGAIEQFF. This chain joins TRBV6-1 and TRBJ2-1, with 11 bases that match TRBD2. CDR1 and CDR2 from the germline V gene are MNHNS and SASEGT. Trimming cost V 10 bases and J 9 bases; bases outside gene matches: 14. The length of the CDR3 is 15 residues.

The table lists this clone with a few counts. The chain links TRBV9 to TRBJ1-2; a weak D match, TRBD1 (5 bases). The germline V and J ends were trimmed by 3 bases and 4 bases, with 13 bases remaining between them. The CDR3 spans 14 residues. Germline loops: CDR1 SGDLS, CDR2 YYNGEE. The CDR3 sequence: CASSEVGGGYGYTF. In DNA, the CDR3 is TGTGCCAGCAGCGAGGTCGGGGGAGGCTATGGCTACACCTTC. The full variable domain, with the rest looked up from reference TRBV9 and TRBJ1-2, is DSGVTQTPKHLITATGQRVTLRCSPRSGDLSVYWYQQSLDQGLQFLIQYYNGEERAKGNILERFSAQQFPDLHSELNLSSLELGDSALYFCASSEVGGGYGYTFGSGTRLTVV.

The chain is built from TRBV13 and TRBJ1-6; D possibly corresponds to TRBD1 (6 bases). The CDR3 is 15 amino acids. Germline values: CDR1 PRHDT, CDR2 FYEKMQ (reference sequence). Trimming removed 2 bases at V and 6 bases at J, with 11 bases between. The CDR3 DNA is TGTGCCAGCAGCTTATCAGGGGCGCGTAATTCACCCCTCCACTTT. It specifies CASSLSGARNSPLHF.

The V call is TRBV7-2, the J call TRBJ2-1; no reliable D call. Trimming removed 5 bases at V and 0 bases at J, with 11 bases between. Germline V gene sequence: CDR1 SGHTA, CDR2 FQGNSA. This CDR3 spans 15 amino acids. In DNA form, the CDR3 reads TGTGCCAGCAGCCCCACAGTAAGCTCCTACAATGAGCAGTTCTTC. Protein: CASSPTVSSYNEQFF.

The chain combines TRBV5-1 with TRBJ2-3; TRBD2 is a possible D gene (6 bases). The CDR3 extends over 16 amino acids. Deletions cut 4 bases from V and 1 base from J, with 16 bases between. Germline values: CDR1 SGHRS, CDR2 YFSETQ. The CDR3 DNA follows: TGCGCCAGCAGCGGGGTGGGGGGTATTGGCACAGATACGCAGTATTTT. Residues: CASSGVGGIGTDTQYF. The full variable domain, completed using reference TRBV5-1 and TRBJ2-3, is KAGVTQTPRYLIKTRGQQVTLSCSPISGHRSVSWYQQTPGQGLQFLFEYFSETQRNKGNFPGRFSGRQFSNSRSEMNVSTLELGDSALYLCASSGVGGIGTDTQYFGPGTRLTVL.

CDR3 nucleotide sequence: TGTGCCAGCAGGGAGGGTTCAGAGACCCAGTACTTC. Protein product: CASREGSETQYF. The chain has TRBV5-6 and TRBJ2-5; D may be TRBD2 (6 bases). In germline, CDR1 is SGHDT, CDR2 YYEEEE. This CDR3 has 12 amino acids. Trimming took 5 bases from V and 4 from J, leaving 9 bases between them.

The chain has TRBV27 and TRBJ2-1; the D is unclear. Trimming left V 3 bases short and J 3 bases short, with 6 bases between. The CDR3 loop spans 13 amino acids. Germline V gene lookup returns CDR1 MNHEY and CDR2 SMNVEV (reference sequence). CDR3 loop: CASSFHSYNEQFF. DNA of the CDR3: TGTGCCAGCAGTTTCCACAGCTACAATGAGCAGTTCTTC.

In DNA, the CDR3 is TGCAGTGCTCTACTAGCGGGGGACCAGTTCTTC. Its translation: CSALLAGDQFF. The chain employs TRBV20-1 and TRBJ2-1, with TRBD2 identical over 11 bases. V shed 5 bases and J 13 bases; nucleotides not matched to a gene: 4. The CDR3 has 11 residues. Germline loops: CDR1 DFQATT, CDR2 SNEGSKA (reference sequence).

The chain recombines TRBV7-9 with TRBJ1-2; D is undetermined. CDR1 SEHNR and CDR2 FQNEAQ come from the germline V gene (reference sequence). Trimming pared 4 bases from V and 5 bases from J, leaving 17 bases between. The CDR3 sequence is 15 residues long. CDR3 DNA: TGTGCCAGCAGCTCCCCTGACGGAGGAGCTTATGGCTACACCTTC. Residues: CASSSPDGGAYGYTF. Based on the CDR3 plus reference TRBV7-9 and TRBJ1-2, the full variable domain is DTGVSQNPRHKITKRGQNVTFRCDPISEHNRLYWYRQTLGQGPEFLTYFQNEAQLEKSRLLSDRFSAERPKGSFSTLEIQRTEQGDSAMYLCASSSPDGGAYGYTFGSGTRLTVV.

The chain couples TRBV29-1 to TRBJ1-2; D call uncertain. Between the trimmed V and J ends, which lost 4 bases and 2 bases, there was a span of 23 bases. This CDR3 is 17 amino acids long. Germline V gene sequence: CDR1 SQVTM, CDR2 ANQGSEA. DNA for the CDR3: TGCAGCGTTGTGGACGTTTCTGTTGGAGGGCCAAACTATGGCTACACCTTC. This gives the protein CSVVDVSVGGPNYGYTF.

The chain links TRBV14 to TRBJ2-3; 12 nucleotides agree with TRBD1. After removal of 6 bases from V and 6 bases from J, the junction contained 7 bases not matched to a gene. The germline V gene has CDR1 SGHDN and CDR2 FVKESK. This CDR3 contains 15 residues. The CDR3 loop is CASRDRDRGLDTQYF. The CDR3 DNA is TGTGCCAGCAGGGACCGGGACAGGGGGCTTGATACGCAGTATTTT.

V usage is TRBV19 and J usage is TRBJ2-2, with TRBD1 matching over 8 bases. Germline V gene data show CDR1 as LNHDA and CDR2 as SQIVND (reference sequence). Germline trimming cut 5 bases from V and 0 bases from J; bases unmatched to any gene: 14. CDR3 size: 19 residues. The CDR3 coding sequence is TGTGCCAGTAGTTCCATCCCAGGGGGCAGTCTCGCGAACACCGGGGAGCTGTTTTTT. Its protein product is CASSSIPGGSLANTGELFF.

This chain joins TRBV7-9 and TRBJ1-2; the match to TRBD1 covers 9 bases. The ends lost 3 bases at V and 8 bases at J; junction bases unmatched: 19. Germline V CDR1 and CDR2: SEHNR, FQNEAQ (reference sequence). CDR3 size: 18 residues. CDR3 in DNA: TGTGCCAGCAGCTTTAATATCCGGGACAGGGCGACCGGGAAAGGCTACACCTTC. It encodes CASSFNIRDRATGKGYTF. The full variable domain, in which reference TRBV7-9 and TRBJ1-2 provide the parts outside the CDR3, is DTGVSQNPRHKITKRGQNVTFRCDPISEHNRLYWYRQTLGQGPEFLTYFQNEAQLEKSRLLSDRFSAERPKGSFSTLEIQRTEQGDSAMYLCASSFNIRDRATGKGYTFGSGTRLTVV.

The chain joins TRBV7-2 to TRBJ1-1, with 12 bases identical to TRBD1. There are 18 residues in the CDR3. Germline CDR1 reads SGHTA; CDR2 reads FQGNSA. After removal of 4 bases from V and 6 bases from J, the junction contained 15 bases not matched to a gene. CDR3 coding DNA: TGTGCCAGCAGCTCCCCAGCCGGGACAGGGGGCATTTGGGCTGAAGCTTTCTTT. Translated: CASSSPAGTGGIWAEAFF.

The chain combines TRBV5-8 with TRBJ2-6; a weak D match, TRBD2 (7 bases). Deletions cut 4 bases from V and 0 bases from J, with 17 bases between. Looked up from germline, CDR1 is SGHTS and CDR2 is YDEGEE. This CDR3 has 18 residues. DNA of the CDR3: TGTGCCAGCAGCCTAAGCGGGACACAAGTCTCTGGGGCCAACGTCCTGACTTTC. Its protein product is CASSLSGTQVSGANVLTF. The full variable domain, in which reference TRBV5-8 and TRBJ2-6 provide the parts outside the CDR3, is EAGVTQSPTHLIKTRGQQATLRCSPISGHTSVYWYQQALGLGLQFLLWYDEGEERNRGNFPPRFSGRQFPNYSSELNVNALELEDSALYLCASSLSGTQVSGANVLTFGAGSRLTVL.

For the CDR3, the DNA is TGTGCCAGCAGCCAGACTAGCCTAATCAACACAGATACGCAGTATTTT. Encoded protein: CASSQTSLINTDTQYF. V and J are TRBV4-2 and TRBJ2-3; 7 nucleotides agree with TRBD2. With V trimmed by 3 bases and J by 2 bases, 8 bases remained unmatched. Germline-derived CDR1 and CDR2 are LGHNA and YNFKEQ. CDR3 length: 16 residues.